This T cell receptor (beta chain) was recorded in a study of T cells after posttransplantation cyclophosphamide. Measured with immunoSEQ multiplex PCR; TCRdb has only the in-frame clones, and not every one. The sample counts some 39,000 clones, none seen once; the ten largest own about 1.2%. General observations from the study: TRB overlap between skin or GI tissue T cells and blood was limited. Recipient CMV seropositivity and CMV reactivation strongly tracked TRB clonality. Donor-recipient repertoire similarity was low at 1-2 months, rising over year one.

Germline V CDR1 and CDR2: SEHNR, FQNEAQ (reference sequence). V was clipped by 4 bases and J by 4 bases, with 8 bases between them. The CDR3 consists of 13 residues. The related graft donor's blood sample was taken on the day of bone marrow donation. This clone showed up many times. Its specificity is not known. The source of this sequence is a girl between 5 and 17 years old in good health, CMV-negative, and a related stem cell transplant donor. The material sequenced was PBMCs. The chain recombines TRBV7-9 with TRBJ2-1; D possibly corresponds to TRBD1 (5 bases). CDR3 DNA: TGTGCCAGCAGCTCCCGACAGTACAATGAGCAGTTCTTC. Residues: CASSSRQYNEQFF. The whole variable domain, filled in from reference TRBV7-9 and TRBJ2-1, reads DTGVSQNPRHKITKRGQNVTFRCDPISEHNRLYWYRQTLGQGPEFLTYFQNEAQLEKSRLLSDRFSAERPKGSFSTLEIQRTEQGDSAMYLCASSSRQYNEQFFGPGTRLTVL.